This T cell receptor (beta chain) comes out of a study of human T cells and chemical hapten exposure. Time point described: patch test 2, 6 weeks after DPC sensitization. Treatment given: therapeutic diphenylcyclopropenone sensitization with weekly scalp DPC. This clonotype appeared many times. Its cognate antigen is unknown. Broader study findings: PT1 expanded TCR counts correlated positively with patch test score.

Germline V gene data show CDR1 as SGHDN and CDR2 as FVKESK. The germline V and J ends were trimmed by 2 bases and 4 bases, with 11 bases remaining between them. This CDR3 comprises 14 residues. In the library, unique molecular identifiers were attached to individual cDNA molecules. In the study's own analysis: Between roughly 20,000 and 700,000 TCRs appeared in each sample, and the median stood at around 92,000. TCRdb processed the RACE reads anew with MiXCR; each CDR3 protein has one entry. It is TCRdb's table, rather than the study itself, that gives the V and J calls and clone size. Found here are more than 80,000 distinct CDR3 sequences, more than 9% of them singletons; the top ten hold approximately 4.7%.

This TCR derives from a woman aged 45 to 65 with alopecia areata. Some clones in this sample may be carry-over from other donors' samples. Sequences were derived from whole blood, sampled in connection with sensitization to the hapten diphenylcyclopropenone (DPC). The V and J genes are TRBV14 and TRBJ1-2; D unclear. CDR3 nucleotides: TGTGCCAGCAGCCAAACCGCCGGGAGCTATGGCTACACCTTC. Its protein product is CASSQTAGSYGYTF.